The present T cell receptor (beta chain) was sequenced within a study of T cell responses to AZD1222 COVID-19 vaccine. Study-level results: Spike-wide coverage was observed for vaccine-associated CD4 TCRs, with dominant responses at 160-218 and 743-854.

Clones were read by immunoSEQ multiplex PCR, and TCRdb kept only the in-frame ones, dropping some. The sample holds about 130,000 clones, approximately 85% seen once. The V gene end was trimmed by 4 bases and the J gene end by 3 bases; junction bases not matched to a gene: 3. The CDR3 has 15 residues. The germline gives CDR1 LNHDA, CDR2 SQIVND (reference sequence). In the case of this clone: Its antigen is unknown. Other DNA variants within this sample encode the same CDR3.

This sequence originates from an adult who received the AZD1222 COVID-19 vaccine. Here the sequenced sample was peripheral blood, taken 28 days after the second AZD1222 dose. The chain has TRBV19 and TRBJ1-5; 10 bases are a match to TRBD1. The CDR3 DNA sequence: TGTGCCAGTAGTACCGGACAGGGGGTCAATCAGCCCCAGCATTTT. Translation gives CASSTGQGVNQPQHF.